This note documents a single T cell receptor beta chain sequence. Its antigen is not known. The source of the sample is a study of T cell repertoires in cytomegalovirus infection. The wider study: Newly reported HLA-C-restricted and thoroughly characterized HLA-B-restricted CMV epitopes were employed. From public TCR beta signatures came an indication of both CMV infection and matching HLA type. Study-level results: Across the ex vivo response, the dominant clonotypes were HLA-C-restricted CMV-specific TCR beta clonotypes. Summed frequency of public TCR beta families distinguished CMV carriers with the relevant HLA.

TCRdb reprocessed the reads with MiXCR, giving one entry per CDR3 protein. The sample carries roughly 860,000 distinct CDR3 sequences, approximately 32% recorded once. After removal of 6 bases from V and 6 bases from J, the junction contained 6 bases not matched to a gene. The CDR3 is 13 residues long. Per germline, CDR1 MNHNS and CDR2 SASEGT. The material sequenced was cultured CD8+ T cells from PBMCs, taken from culture after CMV antigen stimulation. The clonotype comes from a human donor in good health (CMV status not recorded). Some clones in this sample may be carry-over from other donors' samples. The chain is built from TRBV6-1 and TRBJ1-2; the match to TRBD1 covers 8 bases. CDR3 DNA sequence: TGTGCCAGCAGGGACAGGGTTCACGATGGCTACACCTTC. Translating gives CASRDRVHDGYTF.